The 8 T cell receptor beta chains below all came from one sample that was sequenced in a study of blood T cell repertoires in COVID-19 (dated by TCRdb to 2020 to 2022). Libraries were made using the immunoSEQ multiplex PCR assay. TCRdb stores this immuneACCESS table with in-frame sequences only. Part of the clones is absent; in the studies checked, under half of the shortfall reflects unresolved V genes, and no reason is known for the rest. The sample table contains about 140,000 clones; only one count was recorded for 85% to 90% of them. Jointly, the top ten make up approximately 8.2% of the sample. The sequenced sample consisted of peripheral blood. The receptors come from a woman aged 55-70 years with acute or convalescent COVID-19.

CDR3 nucleotides: TGCGCCAGCAGCCAAGGCCAGGTCGATCCCCTCCACTTT. It encodes CASSQGQVDPLHF. V gene TRBV4-1 combines with J gene TRBJ1-6; D is unclear. V gave up 1 base and J gave up 13 bases, with 11 bases separating them. This CDR3 is built from 13 residues. CDR1 is MGHRA and CDR2 is YSYEKL in the germline V gene.

The rearrangement uses TRBV6-6 and TRBJ2-7; maybe TRBD2 (6 bases). Looked up from germline, CDR1 is MNHNY and CDR2 is SVGAGI (reference sequence). This CDR3 is 15 amino acids long. V lost 8 bases, J lost 1 base, and 18 bases lay in between. CDR3 protein: CASSTGGSKSYEQYF. For the CDR3, the DNA is TGTGCCAGCTCTACTGGAGGGTCCAAATCCTACGAGCAGTACTTC.

The chain employs TRBV7-9 and TRBJ1-1; D is unclear. CDR1 and CDR2 from the germline V gene are SEHNR and FQNEAQ (reference sequence). V was shortened by 3 bases and J by 0 bases, with 2 bases between the two germline ends. The CDR3 is 12 residues long. The CDR3 nucleotides are TGTGCCAGCAGCTTTATGAACACTGAAGCTTTCTTT. It yields the protein CASSFMNTEAFF. The whole variable domain, remainder taken from reference TRBV7-9 and TRBJ1-1, is DTGVSQNPRHKITKRGQNVTFRCDPISEHNRLYWYRQTLGQGPEFLTYFQNEAQLEKSRLLSDRFSAERPKGSFSTLEIQRTEQGDSAMYLCASSFMNTEAFFGQGTRLTVV.

V usage is TRBV6-5 and J usage is TRBJ1-4; 7 nucleotides line up with TRBD1. This CDR3 comprises 14 residues. V was pared by 2 bases and J by 10 bases, with 7 bases of the junction left unmatched. The germline gives CDR1 MNHEY, CDR2 SVGAGI. In DNA, the CDR3 is TGTGCCAGCAGTTACGGGACAGCCGAGGGAAAACTGTTTTTT. Translation: CASSYGTAEGKLFF.

The chain joins TRBV7-2 to TRBJ2-7; TRBD1 matches at 7 bases. CDR1 SGHTA and CDR2 FQGNSA come from the germline V gene. CDR3 length equals 14 residues. The V and J ends lost 2 bases and 4 bases, in that order; junction bases with no gene match: 5. CDR3 protein: CASSLTNRGYEQYF. Here the CDR3 DNA reads TGTGCCAGCAGCTTAACAAACAGGGGTTACGAGCAGTACTTC.

The V and J genes are TRBV28 and TRBJ2-3, with TRBD2 identical over 10 bases. This CDR3 spans 20 amino acids. From germline, CDR1 is MDHEN and CDR2 SYDVKM. After removal of 1 base from V and 0 bases from J, the junction contained 13 bases not matched to a gene. The CDR3 DNA reads TGTGCCAGCAGTTTATCGTCTTGGACTAGCGGATCCCCTAGCACAGATACGCAGTATTTT. It is translated as CASSLSSWTSGSPSTDTQYF. The full variable domain, rest sourced from reference TRBV28 and TRBJ2-3, is DVKVTQSSRYLVKRTGEKVFLECVQDMDHENMFWYRQDPGLGLRLIYFSYDVKMKEKGDIPEGYSVSREKKERFSLILESASTNQTSMYLCASSLSSWTSGSPSTDTQYFGPGTRLTVL.

The CDR3 coding sequence is TGTGCCAGCAGCGCCACAGGGAGGGAGAACACTGAAGCTTTCTTT. It encodes CASSATGRENTEAFF. This sequence joins TRBV9 and TRBJ1-1; D perhaps matches TRBD1 (6 bases). Germline lookup yields CDR1 SGDLS and CDR2 YYNGEE. The CDR3 extends over 15 amino acids. V was trimmed by 3 bases and J by 1 base, leaving 13 bases between them.

The chain combines TRBV5-4 with TRBJ1-2; D unresolved. The germline gives CDR1 SGHNT, CDR2 YYREEE (reference sequence). Trimming took off 0 bases at V and 4 bases at J, with 10 bases between the two ends. The CDR3 loop spans 14 amino acids. For the CDR3, the DNA is TGTGCCAGCAGCTTGGTACAGTCCCCCTATGGCTACACCTTC. This codes for CASSLVQSPYGYTF.